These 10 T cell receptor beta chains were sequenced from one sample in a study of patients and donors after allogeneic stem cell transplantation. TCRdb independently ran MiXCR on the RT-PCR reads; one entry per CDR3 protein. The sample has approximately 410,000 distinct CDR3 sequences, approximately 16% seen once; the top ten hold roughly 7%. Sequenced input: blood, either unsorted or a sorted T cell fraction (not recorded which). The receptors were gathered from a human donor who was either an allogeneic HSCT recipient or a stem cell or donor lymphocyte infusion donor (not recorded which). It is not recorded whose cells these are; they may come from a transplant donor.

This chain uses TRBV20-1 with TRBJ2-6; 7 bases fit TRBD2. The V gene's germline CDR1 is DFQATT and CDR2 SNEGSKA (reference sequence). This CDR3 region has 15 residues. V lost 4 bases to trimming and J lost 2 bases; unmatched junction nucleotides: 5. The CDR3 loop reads CSATPAGTGANVLTF. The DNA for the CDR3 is TGCAGTGCTACCCCAGCGGGGACTGGGGCCAACGTCCTGACTTTC.

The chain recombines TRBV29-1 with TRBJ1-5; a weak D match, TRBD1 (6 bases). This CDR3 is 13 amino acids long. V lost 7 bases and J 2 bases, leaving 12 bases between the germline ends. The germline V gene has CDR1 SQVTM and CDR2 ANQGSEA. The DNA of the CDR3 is TGCAGCGCCCAAGGGGGGGGCAATCAGCCCCAGCATTTT. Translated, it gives CSAQGGGNQPQHF.

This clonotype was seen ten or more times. CDR3 loop: CASSLRRPGSDTQYF. The CDR3 coding sequence is TGTGCCAGCAGTTTGAGGAGGCCCGGGTCGGATACGCAGTATTTT. The chain recombines TRBV12-3 or TRBV12-4 with TRBJ2-3, with D possibly being TRBD2 (5 bases). Trimming removed 3 bases at V and 6 bases at J, with 16 bases between. CDR3 size: 15 residues.

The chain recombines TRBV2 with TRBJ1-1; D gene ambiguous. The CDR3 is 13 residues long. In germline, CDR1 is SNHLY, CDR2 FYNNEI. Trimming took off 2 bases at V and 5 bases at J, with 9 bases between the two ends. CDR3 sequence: CASSETVRTEAFF. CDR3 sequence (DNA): TGTGCCAGCAGTGAAACAGTGAGGACTGAAGCTTTCTTT.

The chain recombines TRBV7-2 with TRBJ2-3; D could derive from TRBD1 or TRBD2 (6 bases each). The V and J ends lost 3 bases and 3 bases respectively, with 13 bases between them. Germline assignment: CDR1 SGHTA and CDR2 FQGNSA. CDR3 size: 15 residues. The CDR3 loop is CASSLPEGGTDTQYF. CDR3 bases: TGTGCCAGCAGCTTGCCCGAGGGGGGAACAGATACGCAGTATTTT. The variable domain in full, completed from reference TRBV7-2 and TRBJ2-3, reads GAGVSQSPSNKVTEKGKDVELRCDPISGHTALYWYRQSLGQGLEFLIYFQGNSAPDKSGLPSDRFSAERTGGSVSTLTIQRTQQEDSAVYLCASSLPEGGTDTQYFGPGTRLTVL.

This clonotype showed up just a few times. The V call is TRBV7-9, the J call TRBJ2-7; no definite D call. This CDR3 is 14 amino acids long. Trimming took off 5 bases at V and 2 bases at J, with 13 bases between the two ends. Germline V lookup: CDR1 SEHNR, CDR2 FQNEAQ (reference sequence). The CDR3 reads CASSPTETPYEQYF. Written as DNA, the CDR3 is TGTGCCAGCAGCCCCACCGAGACCCCCTACGAGCAGTACTTC.

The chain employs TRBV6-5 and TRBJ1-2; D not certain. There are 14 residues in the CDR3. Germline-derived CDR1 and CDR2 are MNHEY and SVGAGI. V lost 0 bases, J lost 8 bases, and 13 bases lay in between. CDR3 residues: CASSYSGRPRGYTF. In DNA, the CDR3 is TGTGCCAGCAGTTACTCGGGCAGGCCAAGGGGCTACACCTTC.

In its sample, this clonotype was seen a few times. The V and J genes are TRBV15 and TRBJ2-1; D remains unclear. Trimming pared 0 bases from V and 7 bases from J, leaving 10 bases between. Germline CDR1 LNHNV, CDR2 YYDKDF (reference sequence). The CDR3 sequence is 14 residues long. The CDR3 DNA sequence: TGTGCCACCAGCAGAGACGGGTTAATGAATGAGCAGTTCTTC. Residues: CATSRDGLMNEQFF. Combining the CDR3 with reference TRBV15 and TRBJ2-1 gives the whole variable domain DAMVIQNPRYQVTQFGKPVTLSCSQTLNHNVMYWYQQKSSQAPKLLFHYYDKDFNNEADTPDNFQSRRPNTSFCFLDIRSPGLGDTAMYLCATSRDGLMNEQFFGPGTRLTVL.

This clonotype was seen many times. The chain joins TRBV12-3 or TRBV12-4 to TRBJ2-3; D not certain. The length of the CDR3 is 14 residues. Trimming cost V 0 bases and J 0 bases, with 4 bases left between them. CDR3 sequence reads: CASSLAKSTDTQYF. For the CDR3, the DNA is TGTGCCAGCAGTTTAGCGAAGAGCACAGATACGCAGTATTTT.

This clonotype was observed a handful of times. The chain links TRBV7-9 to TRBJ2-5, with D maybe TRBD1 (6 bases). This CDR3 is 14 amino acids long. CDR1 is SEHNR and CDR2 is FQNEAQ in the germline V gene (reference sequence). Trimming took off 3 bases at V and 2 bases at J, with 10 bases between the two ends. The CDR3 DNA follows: TGTGCCAGCAGCTTTACTAGGGGGCAAGAGACCCAGTACTTC. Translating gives CASSFTRGQETQYF.